The 8 T cell receptor beta chains given below trace back to one sample, sequenced in a study of regulatory T cells in long-lasting Graves disease. CDR3-region Arm-PCR and iRepertoire HTBI primers produced the TCR beta libraries. TCRdb re-called the multiplex PCR reads through MiXCR, storing one row per CDR3 protein. The sample holds a few hundred thousand distinct CDR3 sequences, approximately 15% seen once. Time point in this sample: newly diagnosed GD, antithyroid drugs for less than 3 months. Generation of the TCR library employed RNA extracted from PBMCs. This sample was also put to use in a study of T cells in Graves' hyperthyroidism and ophthalmopathy.

The specimen comprised peripheral blood mononuclear cells (PBMCs), sampled at new diagnosis, from a patient treated with antithyroid drugs. These receptor sequences come from a woman in her thirties or forties with Graves disease.

CDR3 bases: TGTGCCAGCAGTCCCCCCGGGGGTGGAAGGGATCAGCCCCAGCATTTT. As protein: CASSPPGGGRDQPQHF. The chain has TRBV6-2 or TRBV6-3 and TRBJ1-5, with a tentative D call TRBD1 (5 bases). The V gene's germline CDR1 is MNHEY and CDR2 SVGEGT. The V and J ends lost 5 bases and 5 bases respectively, with 19 bases between them. This CDR3 has 16 residues.

This chain joins TRBV18 and TRBJ1-5, with D possibly TRBD1 on 5 matching bases. Germline lookup yields CDR1 KGHSH and CDR2 LQKENI. V lost 2 bases and J 0 bases, leaving 11 bases between the germline ends. The CDR3 contains 16 residues. The CDR3 DNA reads TGTGCCAGCTCACCAGTGGGGGGATATAGCAATCAGCCCCAGCATTTT. Translation: CASSPVGGYSNQPQHF.

This clonotype was detected only a few times. V gene TRBV6-2 or TRBV6-3 combines with J gene TRBJ1-5, with D maybe TRBD1 (6 bases). In germline, CDR1 is MNHEY, CDR2 SVGEGT. V gave up 5 bases and J gave up 6 bases, with 20 bases separating them. The CDR3 runs 16 residues. The CDR3 loop is CASSERSGQYSQPQHF. For the CDR3, the DNA is TGTGCCAGCAGTGAAAGGAGTGGACAGTATAGTCAGCCCCAGCATTTT.

This clonotype was counted at least ten times. The chain recombines TRBV6-2 or TRBV6-3 with TRBJ2-5; possible D gene TRBD2, 5 bases. V was clipped by 10 bases and J by 2 bases, with 11 bases between them. CDR3 length equals 12 residues. Germline V gives CDR1 MNHEY, CDR2 SVGEGT. Written as DNA, the CDR3 is TGTGCCACGACCGGGATTCAAGAGACCCAGTACTTC. Translation gives CATTGIQETQYF.

This clonotype came up a few times. One junction end does not reproduce the germline sequence, and a read error may be involved. The V gene is TRBV19, the J gene TRBJ1-1; tentatively, D is TRBD1 (6 bases). CDR1 and CDR2 from the germline V gene are LNHDA and SQIVND (reference sequence). The CDR3 covers 11 residues. As DNA, the CDR3 is TGTGCCAGTAGTGCAGGACAGTCTTCGGGATTT. Translating it yields CASSAGQSSGF. The full variable domain, with the rest looked up from reference TRBV19 and TRBJ1-1, is DGGITQSPKYLFRKEGQNVTLSCEQNLNHDAMYWYRQDPGQGLRLIYYSQIVNDFQKGDIAEGYSVSREKKESFPLTVTSAQKNPTAFYLCASSAGQSSGFGQGTRLTVV.

This clonotype has a count of ten or more. V gene TRBV2 combines with J gene TRBJ2-6; 9 bases are a match to TRBD1. V dropped 3 bases and J dropped 2; count of bases not matched to a gene: 17. Germline CDR1 and CDR2: SNHLY and FYNNEI. The CDR3 runs 21 residues. The CDR3 spells CASSDLFLWDRVEAGANVLTF. DNA of the CDR3: TGTGCCAGCAGTGACTTATTCCTTTGGGACAGGGTAGAAGCTGGGGCCAACGTCCTGACTTTC.

The V gene is TRBV20-1, the J gene TRBJ2-7; 10 bases align to TRBD2. Losses at the gene ends were 6 bases for V and 5 bases for J; bases not matched to a gene: 10. In germline, CDR1 is DFQATT, CDR2 SNEGSKA (reference sequence). The CDR3 consists of 14 residues. The CDR3, as DNA: TGCAGTGCCAACAGCGGGAGGGCGAGGAACGAGCAGTACTTC. Translating it yields CSANSGRARNEQYF.

This clonotype was seen many times. The V gene is TRBV19, the J gene TRBJ2-1; TRBD2 aligns across 13 bases. The germline V gene encodes CDR1 LNHDA and CDR2 SQIVND (reference sequence). Trimming took 2 bases from V and 9 from J; bases not matched to a gene: 7. This CDR3 contains 16 residues. This chain's CDR3 is CASSITSGRARGEQFF. The CDR3 coding sequence is TGTGCCAGTAGTATAACTAGCGGGAGGGCCCGAGGTGAGCAGTTCTTC.